The rows below give T cell receptor beta chains drawn from one sample of a study of regulatory T cells in long-lasting Graves disease. One entry per CDR3 protein, called by TCRdb with MiXCR from the multiplex PCR reads. The sample lists approximately 490,000 distinct CDR3 sequences; roughly 17% were seen once. These data were also reused for a study on T cells in Graves' hyperthyroidism and ophthalmopathy.

This specimen consisted of peripheral blood mononuclear cells (PBMCs), obtained at new diagnosis, from a patient treated with antithyroid drugs. The receptor source for this set is a man aged 35 to 55 with Graves disease. CDR3s include the opening cysteine and the closing phenylalanine or tryptophan. The D gene is left open where the match is weak. The size entry is marked missing in some rows and otherwise reads once, few, many or a size class.

v_call: TRBV20-1
j_call: TRBJ1-5
clone_size: NA
d_call: NA
cdr3_nt: TGCAGTGCTAGAGACCCGGGGCAGGCCCAGCATTTT
cdr3_aa: CSARDPGQAQHF

v_call: TRBV3-1
j_call: TRBJ2-6
clone_size: few
d_call: NA
cdr3_nt: TGTGCCAGCAGCCAAGCATCTGGGGCCAACGTCCTGACTTTC
cdr3_aa: CASSQASGANVLTF

v_call: TRBV20-1
j_call: TRBJ1-1
clone_size: few
d_call: NA
cdr3_nt: TGCAGTGTTAGGCCTCTGGGACGGTTGAACACTGAAGCTTTCTTT
cdr3_aa: CSVRPLGRLNTEAFF

v_call: TRBV4-2
j_call: TRBJ2-3
clone_size: many
d_call: TRBD1
cdr3_nt: TGTGCCAGCAGCCAAACCGGGACAGGGGGAGATACGCAGTATTTT
cdr3_aa: CASSQTGTGGDTQYF

v_call: TRBV15
j_call: TRBJ1-4
clone_size: few
d_call: TRBD1
cdr3_nt: TGTGCCACCAGCAGAGGTTTCAGGGGGTTTAATGAAAAACTGTTTTTT
cdr3_aa: CATSRGFRGFNEKLFF

v_call: TRBV10-1
j_call: TRBJ2-2
clone_size: NA
d_call: NA
cdr3_nt: TGCGCCAGCAGTGATTGGGACAAAGCCGGGGAGCTGTTTTTT
cdr3_aa: CASSDWDKAGELFF

v_call: TRBV10-1
j_call: TRBJ2-2
clone_size: NA
d_call: NA
cdr3_nt: TGCGCCAGCACGTCCCCGAACACCGGGGAGCTGTTTTTT
cdr3_aa: CASTSPNTGELFF

v_call: TRBV28
j_call: TRBJ2-7
clone_size: few
d_call: NA
cdr3_nt: TGTGCCAGCAGTTTGGGGCAGGGTTTCTCCTACGAGCAGTACTTC
cdr3_aa: CASSLGQGFSYEQYF

v_call: TRBV7-9
j_call: TRBJ2-7
clone_size: NA
d_call: NA
cdr3_nt: TGTGCCAGCAGCGGAGAGGCGGGCTACTACGAGCAGTACTTC
cdr3_aa: CASSGEAGYYEQYF

v_call: TRBV7-9
j_call: TRBJ2-3
clone_size: many
d_call: NA
cdr3_nt: TGTGCCAGCAGCTTGGCAGGGTTGGGCGGAACTAGCACAGATACGCAGTATTTT
cdr3_aa: CASSLAGLGGTSTDTQYF

v_call: TRBV20-1
j_call: TRBJ2-7
clone_size: NA
d_call: TRBD1
cdr3_nt: TGCAGTGCTAGAGATCGGACAGGGGGCTTTGGCGAGCAGTACTTC
cdr3_aa: CSARDRTGGFGEQYF

v_call: TRBV9
j_call: TRBJ2-1
clone_size: many
d_call: NA
cdr3_nt: TGTGCCAGCAGCGGCCCGGGACTGTCCTACAATGAGCAGTTCTTC
cdr3_aa: CASSGPGLSYNEQFF

v_call: TRBV28
j_call: TRBJ2-7
clone_size: many
d_call: TRBD1
cdr3_nt: TGTGCCAGCAGTTTAACCGGGACAGGGTACGAGCAGTACTTC
cdr3_aa: CASSLTGTGYEQYF

v_call: TRBV24-1
j_call: TRBJ2-2
clone_size: NA
d_call: TRBD2
cdr3_nt: TGTGCCACCAGTGATTTGGCAGCGGGAACCACCGGGGAGCTGTTTTTT
cdr3_aa: CATSDLAAGTTGELFF

v_call: TRBV20-1
j_call: TRBJ2-1
clone_size: many
d_call: TRBD2
cdr3_nt: TGCAGTGCTAGAGCTCCGGGACTAGTTCTTGAGCAGTTCTTC
cdr3_aa: CSARAPGLVLEQFF

v_call: TRBV20-1
j_call: TRBJ2-1
clone_size: many
d_call: TRBD1
cdr3_nt: TGCAGTGCGCGAAACCTACAGGGGGCCTACAATGAGCAGTTCTTC
cdr3_aa: CSARNLQGAYNEQFF

v_call: TRBV12-3/TRBV12-4
j_call: TRBJ1-1
clone_size: NA
d_call: NA
cdr3_nt: TGTGCCAGCAGTCCCGGGCGAAAGAACACTGAAGCTTTCTTT
cdr3_aa: CASSPGRKNTEAFF

v_call: TRBV20-1
j_call: TRBJ2-7
clone_size: many
d_call: TRBD2
cdr3_nt: TGCAGTGCTAGGGGGACTAGCGGGCCCATAAGGGAGCAGTACTTC
cdr3_aa: CSARGTSGPIREQYF

v_call: TRBV6-2/TRBV6-3
j_call: TRBJ1-5
clone_size: NA
d_call: NA
cdr3_nt: TGTGCCAGCAGTTACAATTTAATCAGTCAGCCCCAGCATTTT
cdr3_aa: CASSYNLISQPQHF

v_call: TRBV28
j_call: TRBJ1-6
clone_size: NA
d_call: TRBD1
cdr3_nt: TGTGCCAGCATACGGACAGGGGGATATTCACCCCTCCACTTT
cdr3_aa: CASIRTGGYSPLHF

v_call: TRBV5-1
j_call: TRBJ1-1
clone_size: many
d_call: NA
cdr3_nt: TGCGCCAGCAGCTTACAGACACAGGGCAACACTGAAGCTTTCTTT
cdr3_aa: CASSLQTQGNTEAFF

v_call: TRBV28
j_call: TRBJ2-7
clone_size: NA
d_call: TRBD1
cdr3_nt: TGTGCCAGCAGTGCCCCGGGACAGGGCTCCTACGAGCAGTACTTC
cdr3_aa: CASSAPGQGSYEQYF

v_call: TRBV9
j_call: TRBJ1-6
clone_size: few
d_call: NA
cdr3_nt: TGTGCCAGCAGCGCTGGGGGGGATTCACCCCTCCACTTT
cdr3_aa: CASSAGGDSPLHF

v_call: TRBV25-1
j_call: TRBJ2-1
clone_size: few
d_call: TRBD2
cdr3_nt: TGTGCCAGCAGAGGGACTAGCCCTACCTCCTACAATGAGCAGTTCTTC
cdr3_aa: CASRGTSPTSYNEQFF

v_call: TRBV27
j_call: TRBJ2-5
clone_size: many
d_call: NA
cdr3_nt: TGTGCCAGTTGGCCCCAGACGCCGTACCAAGAGACCCAGTACTTC
cdr3_aa: CASWPQTPYQETQYF

v_call: TRBV5-1
j_call: TRBJ2-3
clone_size: many
d_call: TRBD2
cdr3_nt: TGCGCCAGCCATTCTAGCGGATACTCTAGCACAGATACGCAGTATTTT
cdr3_aa: CASHSSGYSSTDTQYF

v_call: TRBV5-1
j_call: TRBJ2-5
clone_size: many
d_call: TRBD2
cdr3_nt: TGCGCCAGCTTCAAAGCGGGAGAGGAGACCCAGTACTTC
cdr3_aa: CASFKAGEETQYF